A selection of T cell receptor beta chains follows, all from one sample in a study of blood T cell repertoires in COVID-19. The assay was immunoSEQ multiplex PCR, and TCRdb's table has in-frame clones only and misses some. The repertoire holds under 75,000 clones, with around 90% as singletons. The sequenced sample was peripheral blood. The receptors come from a man aged 55 to 70 with active COVID-19. Each CDR3 is given with its conserved first and last residue. Each record gives: CDR3 length, V gene, J gene, D gene, CDR3 protein. The D gene is left open where the match is weak.

15,TRBV18,TRBJ1-1,TRBD1,CASSTGTGVNTEAFF
11,TRBV2,TRBJ1-2,NA,CASTVNYGYTF
13,TRBV10-1,TRBJ2-7,TRBD2,CASKSSGGSEQYF
15,TRBV7-2,TRBJ2-2,TRBD2,CASRPTSGGAGELFF
14,TRBV6-5,TRBJ2-3,NA,CASSPGSTGATQYF
14,TRBV28,TRBJ2-1,NA,CASKIGGSYNEQFF
13,TRBV5-1,TRBJ1-2,TRBD1,CASSPQGARGYTF
16,TRBV5-5,TRBJ1-6,NA,CASSLAPSSYNSPLHF
16,TRBV24-1,TRBJ2-5,TRBD1,CATSDSGTGPKETQYF
17,TRBV7-8,TRBJ2-4,TRBD2,CASSLVSGGLAKNIQYF
15,TRBV24-1,TRBJ2-1,TRBD1,CATSDPGQGYNEQFF
12,TRBV15,TRBJ1-3,TRBD1,CATMGTGPIVYF
17,TRBV3-1/TRBV3-2,TRBJ2-1,TRBD2,CASSHPPTSGIYNEQFF
16,TRBV5-4,TRBJ2-7,TRBD2,CASSFGTRGDTYEQYF
15,TRBV5-1,TRBJ2-7,NA,CASSLVVGGTYEQYF
13,TRBV6-2/TRBV6-3,TRBJ1-2,NA,CASSLDTANGYTF
19,TRBV15,TRBJ2-4,TRBD1,CATRPSRDRDPLAKNIQYF
15,TRBV6-5,TRBJ2-3,TRBD2,CASSYRTSGTDTQYF
13,TRBV11-1,TRBJ1-5,NA,CASSSVSGKPQHF
15,TRBV10-3,TRBJ1-3,NA,CAISPQGGSGNTIYF
15,TRBV30,TRBJ1-2,NA,CAWSQLYPGSYGYTF
13,TRBV5-1,TRBJ2-5,NA,CASSSGYQETQYF
13,TRBV7-9,TRBJ1-1,NA,CASSFGALTEAFF
14,TRBV10-1,TRBJ2-7,TRBD1,CASMRDRISYEQYF
15,TRBV7-2,TRBJ2-3,TRBD2,CASSGTSGTTDTQYF
14,TRBV5-1,TRBJ2-7,NA,CASSATSGPDEQYF
14,TRBV10-3,TRBJ2-3,NA,CAISELLGEGTQYF
18,TRBV5-1,TRBJ2-2,NA,CASSLTFETPANTGELFF
14,TRBV24-1,TRBJ2-7,NA,CATSDPGRGYEQYF
15,TRBV5-1,TRBJ2-7,NA,CASSLGTFYAYEQYF
14,TRBV28,TRBJ1-2,NA,CASSLVGVPYGYTF
15,TRBV29-1,TRBJ2-7,NA,CSVEGLAGVPYEQYF
14,TRBV19,TRBJ2-1,TRBD2,CASTPGLESNEQFF
14,TRBV6-5,TRBJ2-4,NA,CASGQEGSKNIQYF
15,TRBV7-3,TRBJ2-7,NA,CASSPSGSRISEQYF
14,TRBV21-1,TRBJ2-1,NA,CASSFASRDTEQFF
13,TRBV19,TRBJ2-7,TRBD2,CASSMTSAREQYF
15,TRBV27,TRBJ1-2,TRBD1,CASSPRQGETYGYTF
13,TRBV7-8,TRBJ1-5,NA,CASSLGVDQPQHF
14,TRBV4-3,TRBJ2-3,NA,CASSQEATFDTQYF
13,TRBV4-2,TRBJ1-5,NA,CASSRASDQPQHF
15,TRBV6-4,TRBJ2-7,NA,CASSEFAGASYEQYF
13,TRBV7-3,TRBJ2-5,NA,CASSILPRETQYF
15,TRBV9,TRBJ2-1,TRBD2,CASSAPGGSGSEQFF
15,TRBV7-6,TRBJ2-1,TRBD2,CASSQTTSGYNEQFF
15,TRBV24-1,TRBJ2-5,TRBD1,CATSDFGTGIETQYF